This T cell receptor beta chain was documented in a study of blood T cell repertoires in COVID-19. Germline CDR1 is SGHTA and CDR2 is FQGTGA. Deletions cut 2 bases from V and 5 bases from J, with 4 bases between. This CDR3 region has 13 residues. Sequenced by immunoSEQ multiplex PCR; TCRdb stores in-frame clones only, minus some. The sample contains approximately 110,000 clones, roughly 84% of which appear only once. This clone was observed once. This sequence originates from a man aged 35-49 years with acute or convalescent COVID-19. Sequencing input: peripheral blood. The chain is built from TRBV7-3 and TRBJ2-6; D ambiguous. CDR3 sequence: CASSLHRANVLTF. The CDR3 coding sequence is TGTGCCAGCAGCTTACACAGGGCCAACGTCCTGACTTTC.